A selection of T cell receptor beta chains follows, all from one sample in a study of cytomegalovirus exposure and HLA in healthy donors. Some clones are missing from TCRdb's copy, which holds only in-frame ones; the method was immunoSEQ multiplex PCR. The data contain some 160,000 clones, roughly four fifths of them singletons. Sample: PBMCs. The receptor source for this set is a male donor in good health and CMV-seropositive. Both conserved end residues are part of each CDR3.

TRBV6-1 CASAGQGFYEQYF
TRBV4-1 CASSQEITNTGELFF
TRBV4-3 CASSRGGRTGELFF
TRBV4-3 CASSQDAVNNSPLHF
TRBV4-1 CASSQVSSGNTIYF
TRBV5-6 CASSPRRGGGEKLFF
TRBV9 CASSRSDRSLDEKLFF
TRBV30 CAWSVLASGPQGTQYF
TRBV5-1 CASSTLTSGETQYF
TRBV7-8 CASSLTWRNSPLHF
TRBV7-6 CASSLSGFTELTDTQYF
TRBV27 CASSLRTGLDGYTF
TRBV19 CASSIEETSGGGKFF
TRBV7-9 CASSFRQGTSNYYEQYF
TRBV18 CASSPAGVETQYF
TRBV11-2 CASSPRTSGGADEQFF
TRBV19 CASSLSPNLNTEAFF
TRBV5-1 CASSVGQGGEAFF
TRBV11-2 CASSLQGMNTEAFF
TRBV10-3 CAISPGGAFGYTF
TRBV28 CASSTGQGGYYGYTF
TRBV29-1 CSGRLAAYNEQFF
TRBV28 CASWSSGRSYEQYF
TRBV7-7 CASSGQTGGGTGELFF
TRBV4-3 CASSRIPPSGGLIDTQYF
TRBV7-8 CASSPGTSTDTQYF